These T cell receptor beta chains were read from a single sample in a study of identical twins. Via MiXCR, TCRdb re-called the 5' RACE reads, giving one row per CDR3 protein. This sample has about 810,000 distinct CDR3 sequences, with about 12% found just once. The data also belong to a second study, concerning yellow fever vaccine responses in identical twins.

Sequencing input: PBMCs. All receptors come from a woman aged 18-35 years in good health. The CDR3 runs from the conserved cysteine through the conserved F or W. D genes are given only for firm matches. Only part of the rows carry a size: once, few, many, or a class if the clone is expanded.

j_call clone_size v_call d_call cdr3_nt cdr3_aa
TRBJ2-2 few TRBV29-1 - TGCAGCGTCGAGGCGGAGACCGGGGAGCTGTTTTTT CSVEAETGELFF
TRBJ2-7 few TRBV20-1 TRBD2 TGCAGTGCGGCCCCGGGACTAGCGGGTGACTCCTACGAGCAGTACTTC CSAAPGLAGDSYEQYF
TRBJ1-4 - TRBV29-1 - TGCAGCGCTTCGATCGGAACCCTTCCGTTTTTT CSASIGTLPFF
TRBJ2-2 many TRBV29-1 TRBD2 TGCAGCGTCACTAGCGGGGGGAACACCGGGGAGCTGTTTTTT CSVTSGGNTGELFF
TRBJ2-1 - TRBV4-1 - TGCGCCAGCAGCCACCACGACGGTTACAATGAGCAGTTCTTC CASSHHDGYNEQFF
TRBJ2-6 - TRBV10-3 - TGTGCCAACCTAGACAGTTCACTTCACTCTGGGGCCAACGTCCTGACTTTC CANLDSSLHSGANVLTF
TRBJ2-7 many TRBV5-1 - TGCGCCAGCAGCTTTTCGGGGGCCTCGTACGAGCAGTACTTC CASSFSGASYEQYF
TRBJ2-5 few TRBV4-1 TRBD2 TGCGCCAGCAGCCAATCCCGCGGGGGGATCCAAGAGACCCAGTACTTC CASSQSRGGIQETQYF
TRBJ1-6 few TRBV12-3/TRBV12-4 - TGTGCCAGCAGTTTCAGGGCGGGATCCTATAATTCACCCCTCCACTTT CASSFRAGSYNSPLHF
TRBJ2-2 few TRBV5-1 - TGCGCCAGCAGGGAATCCACCCACAGCGGGGAGCTGTTTTTT CASRESTHSGELFF
TRBJ2-3 many TRBV28 TRBD2 TGTGCCAGCAGTCTAACATCAACTAGCGGGATTAGCACAGATACGCAGTATTTT CASSLTSTSGISTDTQYF
TRBJ1-6 - TRBV20-1 TRBD1 TGCAGTGCTAGACCGAGACAGGGCAATAATTCACCCCTCCACTTT CSARPRQGNNSPLHF
TRBJ2-4 few TRBV4-1 TRBD1 TGCGCCAGCAGAGCTACAGGGGACAAAAACATTCAGTACTTC CASRATGDKNIQYF
TRBJ1-1 - TRBV7-2 TRBD1 TGTGCCAGCAGCTTAAGGACAGGGGGCAAAGAAGCTTTCTTT CASSLRTGGKEAFF
TRBJ2-3 many TRBV7-9 - TGTGCCAGCAGCCCCCAGGGCACAGATACGCAGTATTTT CASSPQGTDTQYF
TRBJ2-2 - TRBV5-4 TRBD1 TGTGCCAGCAGCTTAAGGGGACAGGGGATTGGCGGGGAGCTGTTTTTT CASSLRGQGIGGELFF
TRBJ2-1 - TRBV19 - TGTGCCAGTAGTCCGGGGTCCCCCGAGCAGTTCTTC CASSPGSPEQFF
TRBJ2-1 - TRBV5-1 TRBD2 TGCGCCAGCAGCGAGGGACTAGCGGGGGGGCTTGATTGGCAGTTCTTC CASSEGLAGGLDWQFF
TRBJ1-2 few TRBV24-1 - TGTGCCACCAGTGATTTGGGCACAGGTGCCGGCTACACCTTC CATSDLGTGAGYTF
TRBJ1-1 few TRBV28 - TGTGCCAGCAGGCCTGGGGGGGGAACTGAAGCTTTCTTT CASRPGGGTEAFF
TRBJ1-6 - TRBV7-9 - TGTGCCAGCAGCCTCGAATCCAATTCACCCCTCCACTTT CASSLESNSPLHF
TRBJ2-6 once TRBV28 - TGTGCCAGCAGTTCCTTCCACCAGGCCTCTGGGGCCAACGTCCTGACTTTC CASSSFHQASGANVLTF
TRBJ2-4 many TRBV11-3 - TGTGCCAGCAGCGATTGGACCGACCGCCAAAAAAACATTCAGTACTTC CASSDWTDRQKNIQYF
TRBJ2-3 few TRBV3-1 - TGTGCCAGCAGCTCGGGATTTCACGGCACAGATACGCAGTATTTT CASSSGFHGTDTQYF
TRBJ2-2 few TRBV5-1 - TGCGCCAGCAGCTTGGCGGGCCAAACCTTTGGCGGGGAGCTGTTTTTT CASSLAGQTFGGELFF
TRBJ2-1 - TRBV5-1 TRBD1 TGCGCCAGCAGCTTGGGGGGACAGGGTTTCTATGAGCAGTTCTTC CASSLGGQGFYEQFF
TRBJ1-2 few TRBV12-3/TRBV12-4 - TGTGCCAGCAGAGGGTCTTCCTTCTATGGCTACACCTTC CASRGSSFYGYTF
TRBJ1-1 - TRBV6-5 - TGTGCCAGCAGATCTCCGAGCTTCATAACGAACACTGAAGCTTTCTTT CASRSPSFITNTEAFF
TRBJ1-5 once TRBV12-3/TRBV12-4 - TGTGCCAGCAGTTTTTCCCGAGGGGTCAATCAGCCCCAGCATTTT CASSFSRGVNQPQHF
TRBJ2-1 - TRBV4-1 - TGCGCCAGCAGCCAAGACCCTCGGGAGCAGTTCTTC CASSQDPREQFF
TRBJ2-2 few TRBV6-2/TRBV6-3 - TGTGCCAGCAGTTCATTAATACCAAAAAACACCGGGGAGCTGTTTTTT CASSSLIPKNTGELFF
TRBJ2-7 many TRBV5-4 - TGTGCCAGCAGCTTGGGAAGCGCTAGCTCCTACGAGCAGTACTTC CASSLGSASSYEQYF
TRBJ2-5 few TRBV7-8 - TGTGCCAGCAGCTTTCTCCGGGAGAACGCCCAAGAGACCCAGTACTTC CASSFLRENAQETQYF
TRBJ2-5 many TRBV4-1 - TGCGCCAGCAGCCAAGTTGCTTGGGAGACCCAGTACTTC CASSQVAWETQYF
TRBJ2-2 few TRBV28 TRBD1 TGTGCCAGCAGTCCGCCGGGGACAGGGCGCGACGCCGGGGAGCTGTTTTTT CASSPPGTGRDAGELFF
TRBJ2-3 - TRBV2 TRBD2 TGCGCCAGCGGGGGGAGCGGAACCAGCACAGATACGCAGTATTTT CASGGSGTSTDTQYF
TRBJ2-1 many TRBV15 - TGTGCCACCAGCAGAGATCGGGAGTATCCCTACAATGAGCAGTTCTTC CATSRDREYPYNEQFF
TRBJ2-3 few TRBV7-9 - TGTGCCAGCACGGCAGATACGCAGTATTTT CASTADTQYF